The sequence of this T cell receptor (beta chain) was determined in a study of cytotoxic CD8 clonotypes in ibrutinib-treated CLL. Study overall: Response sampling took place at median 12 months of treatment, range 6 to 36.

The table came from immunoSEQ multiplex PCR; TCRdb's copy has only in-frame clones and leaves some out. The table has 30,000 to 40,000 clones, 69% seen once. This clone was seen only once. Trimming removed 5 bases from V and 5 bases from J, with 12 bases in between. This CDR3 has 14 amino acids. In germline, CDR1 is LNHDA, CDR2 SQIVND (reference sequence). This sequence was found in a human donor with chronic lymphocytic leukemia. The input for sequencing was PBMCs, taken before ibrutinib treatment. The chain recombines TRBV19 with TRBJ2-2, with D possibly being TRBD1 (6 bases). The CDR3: CASSPKGETGELFF. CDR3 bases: TGTGCCAGTAGTCCCAAGGGGGAAACCGGGGAGCTGTTTTTT.